This TCR beta chain is from a study of blood T cells in healthy people across ages. As for the study in general: T cells yielded about one barcoded beta molecule per two cells through template switching.

It was with a sample-barcoded 5' primer and a J-beta primer mix that a second PCR of about 6 to 12 cycles was run. TCRdb analysed the 5' RACE reads with MiXCR anew, one entry per CDR3 protein. The sample contains about 800,000 distinct CDR3 sequences, 25% of which appear only once. In this sample, this clonotype turned up a few times. V was shortened by 4 bases and J by 4 bases, with 10 bases between the two germline ends. This CDR3 is built from 13 residues. The germline V gene encodes CDR1 MNHEY and CDR2 SVGAGI. The sample was also linked to a second study, of T cells of mothers and their children.

Sequenced sample: blood. The source is a boy between 10 and 17 years old in good health. This rearrangement joins TRBV6-5 to TRBJ2-5; perhaps TRBD2 as D (5 bases). CDR3 loop: CASSSPLAETQYF. The CDR3 DNA reads as TGTGCCAGCAGTTCCCCCCTAGCAGAGACCCAGTACTTC.